Listed below are T cell receptor beta chains from one sample, sequenced in a study of CD8+ T cells in alopecia areata. Libraries were prepared by immunoSEQ multiplex PCR; TCRdb keeps only in-frame clonotypes and omits some of them. Of 90,000 to 100,000 clones in the sample, approximately 60% were seen once. The sequencing here drew on CD8+ T cells sorted from blood, taken at week 4, from a patient treated with tofacitinib. The receptors were gathered from a human donor with alopecia areata. The CDR3 runs from the conserved cysteine through the conserved F or W. D genes are given only for firm matches. Clone size is shown for a subset of rows, as once, few, many or a class of expanded clone.

abundance | len | d_gene | j_gene | v_gene | CDR3aa | CDR3nt
NA | 12 | NA | TRBJ1-1 | TRBV5-6 | CASSFGAREAFF | TGTGCCAGCAGCTTTGGTGCCAGAGAAGCTTTCTTT
NA | 16 | TRBD2 | TRBJ2-3 | TRBV6-5 | CASSYGSGGSTDTQYF | TGTGCCAGCAGTTACGGGAGCGGGGGCAGCACAGATACGCAGTATTTT
NA | 16 | TRBD1 | TRBJ2-5 | TRBV7-2 | CASSPSPGQYQETQYF | TGTGCCAGCAGCCCGAGTCCGGGACAGTACCAAGAGACCCAGTACTTC
few | 15 | TRBD1 | TRBJ1-2 | TRBV29-1 | CSVERTGEPNYGYTF | TGCAGCGTTGAACGGACAGGGGAACCCAACTATGGCTACACCTTC
NA | 15 | TRBD1 | TRBJ1-2 | TRBV4-2 | CASSQILGQDYGYTF | TGTGCCAGCAGCCAAATCTTGGGACAGGACTATGGCTACACCTTC
NA | 14 | NA | TRBJ1-2 | TRBV2 | CASSEVGAGYGYTF | TGTGCCAGCAGTGAAGTTGGGGCGGGTTATGGCTACACCTTC
NA | 15 | NA | TRBJ1-1 | TRBV5-1 | CASSLSGQGNTEAFF | TGCGCCAGCAGCCTCTCCGGGCAGGGGAACACTGAAGCTTTCTTT
NA | 13 | NA | TRBJ1-2 | TRBV30 | CAWSVSALHGYTF | TGTGCCTGGAGTGTTTCAGCTCTCCATGGCTACACCTTC
few | 16 | NA | TRBJ2-1 | TRBV5-1 | CASSFIEEGRLDEQFF | TGCGCCAGCAGCTTCATCGAGGAGGGCAGGTTGGATGAGCAGTTCTTC
NA | 15 | NA | TRBJ1-1 | TRBV4-1 | CASSQDGTGRTEAFF | TGCGCCAGCAGCCAAGACGGGACGGGTAGAACTGAAGCTTTCTTT
NA | 12 | NA | TRBJ1-5 | TRBV5-1 | CASSLGGTDQHF | TGCGCCAGCAGCTTGGGAGGGACGGACCAGCATTTT
few | 15 | TRBD2 | TRBJ2-2 | TRBV5-4 | CASSSPALAGGELFF | TGTGCCAGCAGCTCACCGGCGCTAGCGGGCGGGGAGCTGTTTTTT
NA | 13 | NA | TRBJ2-3 | TRBV27 | CASSRAETDTQYF | TGTGCCAGCAGTCGGGCGGAAACAGATACGCAGTATTTT
once | 17 | TRBD2 | TRBJ2-3 | TRBV7-9 | CASSDSQREAHPDTQYF | TGTGCCAGCAGTGATTCTCAGCGGGAGGCCCACCCAGATACGCAGTATTTT
NA | 14 | TRBD1 | TRBJ1-1 | TRBV29-1 | CSVEGQGMIAEAFF | TGCAGCGTTGAAGGACAGGGTATGATCGCTGAAGCTTTCTTT
few | 14 | NA | TRBJ1-5 | TRBV9 | CASSVGTGNQPQHF | TGTGCCAGCAGCGTAGGCACAGGCAATCAGCCCCAGCATTTT
NA | 13 | TRBD2 | TRBJ2-7 | TRBV30 | CAWGLAGGYEQYF | TGTGCCTGGGGACTAGCGGGAGGTTACGAGCAGTACTTC
NA | 13 | NA | TRBJ1-2 | TRBV5-1 | CASSLVAENGYTF | TGCGCCAGCAGCTTGGTGGCAGAAAATGGCTACACCTTC
NA | 15 | TRBD1 | TRBJ1-1 | TRBV9 | CASRVRDSPNTEAFF | TGTGCCAGCAGGGTACGGGACAGTCCGAACACTGAAGCTTTCTTT
NA | 15 | NA | TRBJ1-1 | TRBV4-1 | CASSHSGGLITEAFF | TGCGCCAGCAGCCACTCTGGAGGTTTGATAACTGAAGCTTTCTTT
few | 19 | TRBD1 | TRBJ2-6 | TRBV9 | CASSVKTGTGFSGANVLTF | TGTGCCAGCAGCGTGAAGACCGGGACAGGGTTTTCTGGGGCCAACGTCCTGACTTTC
NA | 15 | TRBD1 | TRBJ1-2 | TRBV25-1 | CASSQTGDFNYGYTF | TGTGCCAGCAGCCAGACAGGGGATTTTAACTATGGCTACACCTTC
NA | 13 | NA | TRBJ2-5 | TRBV4-3 | CASSQEPLGTQYF | TGCGCCAGCAGCCAAGAGCCTTTGGGGACCCAGTACTTC
NA | 15 | NA | TRBJ2-7 | TRBV27 | CASKSLGGVSYEQYF | TGTGCCAGCAAATCCCTAGGCGGGGTCTCCTACGAGCAGTACTTC
few | 11 | NA | TRBJ2-1 | TRBV29-1 | CSVDRLNEQFF | TGCAGCGTAGATCGCCTCAATGAGCAGTTCTTC
NA | 15 | NA | TRBJ1-1 | TRBV6-5 | CASSYTGTVNTEAFF | TGTGCCAGCAGTTACACAGGGACGGTGAACACTGAAGCTTTCTTT
NA | 14 | NA | TRBJ2-5 | TRBV7-2 | CASRPGVLQETQYF | TGTGCCAGCAGACCGGGGGTATTGCAAGAGACCCAGTACTTC
NA | 13 | NA | TRBJ2-5 | TRBV30 | CAWVSSNQETQYF | TGTGCCTGGGTGTCAAGCAACCAAGAGACCCAGTACTTC
few | 14 | TRBD1 | TRBJ2-3 | TRBV13 | CASSPRTGADTQYF | TGTGCCAGCAGCCCACGGACAGGGGCAGATACGCAGTATTTT
NA | 12 | TRBD1 | TRBJ2-7 | TRBV27 | CASRTGSYEQYF | TGTGCCAGCAGGACAGGGAGCTACGAGCAGTACTTC
NA | 21 | NA | TRBJ2-1 | TRBV10-3 | CAISELHWRAKHRGPYNEQFF | TGTGCCATCAGTGAGCTCCACTGGCGGGCTAAGCATCGGGGGCCATACAATGAGCAGTTCTTC
few | 15 | TRBD1 | TRBJ2-5 | TRBV6-5 | CASSADDRGGETQYF | TGTGCCAGCTCCGCCGATGACAGGGGGGGAGAGACCCAGTACTTC
few | 13 | NA | TRBJ1-2 | TRBV7-9 | CASSPGSRGGYTF | TGTGCCAGCAGCCCAGGGTCTCGGGGCGGCTACACCTTC
NA | 14 | TRBD1 | TRBJ1-6 | TRBV5-6 | CASSTGQLNSPLHF | TGTGCCAGCAGCACGGGACAGCTTAATTCACCCCTCCACTTT
NA | 13 | TRBD1 | TRBJ2-3 | TRBV7-9 | CASSDDRVYTQYF | TGTGCCAGCAGCGATGACAGGGTGTATACGCAGTATTTT
NA | 17 | TRBD2 | TRBJ2-5 | TRBV2 | CASSGSGTSGREETQYF | TGTGCCAGCAGTGGCTCCGGGACTAGCGGGAGAGAAGAGACCCAGTACTTC
NA | 14 | NA | TRBJ2-1 | TRBV6-5 | CASSEGGPYNEQFF | TGTGCCAGCAGTGAGGGGGGGCCTTACAATGAGCAGTTCTTC
NA | 15 | NA | TRBJ2-7 | TRBV27 | CASSPLPASSYEQYF | TGTGCCAGCAGTCCCCTGCCAGCGAGCTCCTACGAGCAGTACTTC
once | 13 | NA | TRBJ2-7 | TRBV29-1 | CSVEDLQSYEQYF | TGCAGTGTTGAAGATCTTCAGAGCTACGAGCAGTACTTC
NA | 15 | NA | TRBJ2-3 | TRBV7-2 | CASSRRGALTDTQYF | TGTGCCAGCAGCCGCCGAGGGGCCCTGACAGATACGCAGTATTTT
NA | 14 | NA | TRBJ2-5 | TRBV6-5 | CASSTHHKGETQYF | TGTGCCAGCAGTACCCACCACAAGGGAGAGACCCAGTACTTC
NA | 15 | NA | TRBJ2-7 | TRBV27 | CASSIPGGAPYEQYF | TGTGCCAGCAGTATACCCGGTGGCGCCCCCTACGAGCAGTACTTC
NA | 14 | NA | TRBJ2-1 | TRBV4-3 | CASSQDGPTNEQFF | TGCGCCAGCAGCCAAGATGGGCCTACCAATGAGCAGTTCTTC
few | 13 | NA | TRBJ2-7 | TRBV28 | CASSGRDTYEQYF | TGTGCCAGCAGCGGCCGGGACACGTACGAGCAGTACTTC
few | 16 | TRBD1 | TRBJ2-3 | TRBV7-6 | CASSSPGTGGTDTQYF | TGTGCCAGCAGCTCCCCCGGGACAGGGGGCACAGATACGCAGTATTTT
NA | 18 | TRBD2 | TRBJ2-5 | TRBV7-8 | CASSQTDSRLAEKETQYF | TGTGCCAGCAGCCAAACAGACAGCCGTCTAGCGGAGAAAGAGACCCAGTACTTC
NA | 15 | TRBD1 | TRBJ1-5 | TRBV7-8 | CASSSPGGSNQPQHF | TGTGCCAGCAGCTCCCCAGGGGGCAGCAATCAGCCCCAGCATTTT
few | 15 | TRBD2 | TRBJ2-1 | TRBV4-3 | CASSQGRGRGNEQFF | TGCGCCAGCAGCCAAGGGCGCGGGAGGGGCAATGAGCAGTTCTTC
NA | 15 | NA | TRBJ2-7 | TRBV4-3 | CASSQEGSSAYEQYF | TGCGCCAGCAGCCAAGAGGGCAGTTCAGCCTACGAGCAGTACTTC
few | 16 | TRBD2 | TRBJ2-1 | TRBV29-1 | CSVEEAGGLRYNEQFF | TGCAGCGTTGAAGAGGCGGGGGGACTCAGGTACAATGAGCAGTTCTTC
many | 14 | NA | TRBJ2-6 | TRBV7-8 | CASSLDWGANVLTF | TGTGCCAGCAGCTTAGATTGGGGGGCCAACGTCCTGACTTTC
NA | 20 | NA | TRBJ1-2 | TRBV18 | CASSPYSIKVTRDTNYGYTF | TGTGCCAGCTCACCCTATTCGATAAAAGTTACCCGGGACACTAACTATGGCTACACCTTC
NA | 15 | TRBD2 | TRBJ2-3 | TRBV6-5 | CASSYDSGRRLWQYF | TGTGCCAGCAGTTACGATAGCGGGAGGCGTCTATGGCAGTATTTT
once | 14 | TRBD1 | TRBJ2-7 | TRBV30 | CACVRDRESYEQYF | TGTGCCTGTGTCCGGGACAGGGAGTCCTACGAGCAGTACTTC